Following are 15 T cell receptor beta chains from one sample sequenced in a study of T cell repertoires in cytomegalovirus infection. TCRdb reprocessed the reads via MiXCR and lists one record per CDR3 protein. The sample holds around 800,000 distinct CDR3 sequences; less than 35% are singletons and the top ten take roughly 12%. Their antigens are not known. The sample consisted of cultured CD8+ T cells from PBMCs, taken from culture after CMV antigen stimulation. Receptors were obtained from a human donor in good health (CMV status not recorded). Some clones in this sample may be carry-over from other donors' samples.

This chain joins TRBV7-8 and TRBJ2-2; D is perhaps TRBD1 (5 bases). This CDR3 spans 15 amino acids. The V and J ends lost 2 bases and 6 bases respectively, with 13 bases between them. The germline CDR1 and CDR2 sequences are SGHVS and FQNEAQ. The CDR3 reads CASSLFVSGPGELFF. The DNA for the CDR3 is TGTGCCAGCAGCTTATTTGTCTCAGGGCCCGGGGAGCTGTTTTTT.

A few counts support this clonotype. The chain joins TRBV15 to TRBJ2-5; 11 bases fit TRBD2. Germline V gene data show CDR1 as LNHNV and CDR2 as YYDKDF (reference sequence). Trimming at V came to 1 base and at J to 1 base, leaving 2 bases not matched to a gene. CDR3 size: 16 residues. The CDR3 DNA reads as TGTGCCACCAGCAGAGGCACTAGCGGGAGCCAAGAGACCCAGTACTTC. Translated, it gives CATSRGTSGSQETQYF.

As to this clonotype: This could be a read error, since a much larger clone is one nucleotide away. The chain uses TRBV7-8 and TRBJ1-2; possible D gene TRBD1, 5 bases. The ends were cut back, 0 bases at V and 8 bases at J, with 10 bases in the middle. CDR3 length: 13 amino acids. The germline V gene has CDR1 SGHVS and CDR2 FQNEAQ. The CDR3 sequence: CASSLAGTRGYTF. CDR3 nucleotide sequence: TGTGCCAGCAGCTTAGCGGGGACGAGGGGCTACACCTTC.

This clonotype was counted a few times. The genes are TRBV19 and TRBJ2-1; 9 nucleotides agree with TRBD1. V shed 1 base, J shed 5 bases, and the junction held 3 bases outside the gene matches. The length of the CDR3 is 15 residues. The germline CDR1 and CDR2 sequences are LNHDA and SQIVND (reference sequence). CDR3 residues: CASSIGQGVNNEQFF. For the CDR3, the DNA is TGTGCCAGTAGTATAGGACAGGGGGTCAACAATGAGCAGTTCTTC.

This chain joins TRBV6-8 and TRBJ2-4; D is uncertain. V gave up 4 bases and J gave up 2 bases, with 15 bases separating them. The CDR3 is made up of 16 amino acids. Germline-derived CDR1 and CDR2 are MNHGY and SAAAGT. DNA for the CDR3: TGTGCCAGCAGTTTAGGTGATTCGTCGACCAAAAACATTCAGTACTTC. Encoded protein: CASSLGDSSTKNIQYF.

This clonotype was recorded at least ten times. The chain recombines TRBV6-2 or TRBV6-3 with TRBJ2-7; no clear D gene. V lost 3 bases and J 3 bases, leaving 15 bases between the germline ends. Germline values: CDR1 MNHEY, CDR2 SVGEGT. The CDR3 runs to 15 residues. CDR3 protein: CASSYDGGRVYEQYV. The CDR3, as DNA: TGTGCCAGCAGTTATGACGGCGGTAGGGTCTACGAGCAGTACGTC.

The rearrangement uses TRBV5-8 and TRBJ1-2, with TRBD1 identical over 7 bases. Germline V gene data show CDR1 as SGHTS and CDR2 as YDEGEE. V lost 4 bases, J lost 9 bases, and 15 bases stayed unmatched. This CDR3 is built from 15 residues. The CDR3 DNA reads TGTGCCAGCAGCACAATAACCGGGACAGTTCTCAGCTACACCTTC. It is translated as CASSTITGTVLSYTF.

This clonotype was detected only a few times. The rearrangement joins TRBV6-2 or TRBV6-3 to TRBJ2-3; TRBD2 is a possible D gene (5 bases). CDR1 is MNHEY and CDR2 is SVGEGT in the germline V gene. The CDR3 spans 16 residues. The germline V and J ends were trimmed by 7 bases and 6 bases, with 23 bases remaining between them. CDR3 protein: CASTLSPPGFSDTQYF. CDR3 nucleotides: TGTGCCAGCACCCTATCCCCCCCGGGGTTCTCGGATACGCAGTATTTT.

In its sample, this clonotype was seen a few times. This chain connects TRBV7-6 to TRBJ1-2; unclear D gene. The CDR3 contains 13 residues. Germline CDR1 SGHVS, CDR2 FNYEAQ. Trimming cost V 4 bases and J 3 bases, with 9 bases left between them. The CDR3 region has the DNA TGTGCCAGCAGCTCTCCGGTTCACTATGGCTACACCTTC. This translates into CASSSPVHYGYTF. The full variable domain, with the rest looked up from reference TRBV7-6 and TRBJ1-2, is GAGVSQSPRYKVTKRGQDVALRCDPISGHVSLYWYRQALGQGPEFLTYFNYEAQQDKSGLPNDRFSAERPEGSISTLTIQRTEQRDSAMYRCASSSPVHYGYTFGSGTRLTVV.

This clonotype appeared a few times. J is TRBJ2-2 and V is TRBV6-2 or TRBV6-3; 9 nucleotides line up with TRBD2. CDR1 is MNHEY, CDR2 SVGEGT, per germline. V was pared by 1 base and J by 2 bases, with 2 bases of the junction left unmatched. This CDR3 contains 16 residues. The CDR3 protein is CASSYYSGGNTGELFF. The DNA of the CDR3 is TGTGCCAGCAGTTACTATAGCGGGGGAAACACCGGGGAGCTGTTTTTT.

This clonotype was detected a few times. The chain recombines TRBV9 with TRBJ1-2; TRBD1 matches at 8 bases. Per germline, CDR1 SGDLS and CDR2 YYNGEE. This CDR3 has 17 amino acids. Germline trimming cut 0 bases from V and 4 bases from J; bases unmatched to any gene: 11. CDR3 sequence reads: CASSVGTGPTLPYGYTF. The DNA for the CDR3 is TGTGCCAGCAGCGTAGGGACAGGGCCAACCCTCCCCTATGGCTACACCTTC.

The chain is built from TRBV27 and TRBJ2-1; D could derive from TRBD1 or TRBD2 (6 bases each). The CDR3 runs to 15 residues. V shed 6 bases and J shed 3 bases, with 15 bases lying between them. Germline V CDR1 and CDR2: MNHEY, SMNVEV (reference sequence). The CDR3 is CASSQIGGLYNEQFF. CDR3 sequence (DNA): TGTGCCAGCAGCCAAATAGGGGGGCTCTACAATGAGCAGTTCTTC.

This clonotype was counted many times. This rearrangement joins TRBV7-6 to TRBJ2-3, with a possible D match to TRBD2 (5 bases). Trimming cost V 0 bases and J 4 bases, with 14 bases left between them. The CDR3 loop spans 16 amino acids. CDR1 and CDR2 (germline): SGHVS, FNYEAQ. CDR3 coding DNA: TGTGCCAGCAGCTTAGCAGCGGAACAGTGGGCAGATACGCAGTATTTT. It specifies CASSLAAEQWADTQYF.

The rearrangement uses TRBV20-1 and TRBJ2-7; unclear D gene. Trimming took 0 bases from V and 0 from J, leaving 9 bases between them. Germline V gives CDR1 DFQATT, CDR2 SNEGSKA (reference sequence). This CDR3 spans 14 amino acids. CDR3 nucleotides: TGCAGTGCTAGAGACGGCAGGAGCTCCTACGAGCAGTACTTC. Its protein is CSARDGRSSYEQYF.

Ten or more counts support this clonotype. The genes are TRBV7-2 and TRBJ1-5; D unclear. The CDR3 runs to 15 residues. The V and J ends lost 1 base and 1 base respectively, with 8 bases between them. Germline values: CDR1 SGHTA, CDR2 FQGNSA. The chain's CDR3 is CASSLEWGSNQPQHF. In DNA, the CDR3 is TGTGCCAGCAGCTTAGAGTGGGGAAGCAATCAGCCCCAGCATTTT.